This T cell receptor (beta chain) stems from a study of cytomegalovirus exposure and HLA in healthy donors. Both 60 Vbeta primers and 13 Jbeta primers went into the PCR. The assay was immunoSEQ multiplex PCR, and TCRdb's table has in-frame clones only and misses some. This table holds 150,000 to 200,000 clones, 81% found once. On this clone: Its cognate antigen is unknown.

Notes on the study in general: While the bulk of TCR sequences proved rare, some public TCRs turned up in many donors. Accounts indicate the classifier identified cytomegalovirus status with strong specificity and sensitivity.

The sequence was collected from a man in his forties or fifties in good health and CMV-seropositive. Sequencing was performed on PBMCs.

Written as DNA, the CDR3 is TGTGCCAGCAAGGAGCGGGGACTATCTGAGACCCAGTACTTC. It is translated as CASKERGLSETQYF. The chain combines TRBV6-1 with TRBJ2-5; 7 bases are a match to TRBD2. Germline trimming cut 7 bases from V and 5 bases from J; bases unmatched to any gene: 10. CDR3 length: 14 residues. CDR1 MNHNS and CDR2 SASEGT come from the germline V gene.